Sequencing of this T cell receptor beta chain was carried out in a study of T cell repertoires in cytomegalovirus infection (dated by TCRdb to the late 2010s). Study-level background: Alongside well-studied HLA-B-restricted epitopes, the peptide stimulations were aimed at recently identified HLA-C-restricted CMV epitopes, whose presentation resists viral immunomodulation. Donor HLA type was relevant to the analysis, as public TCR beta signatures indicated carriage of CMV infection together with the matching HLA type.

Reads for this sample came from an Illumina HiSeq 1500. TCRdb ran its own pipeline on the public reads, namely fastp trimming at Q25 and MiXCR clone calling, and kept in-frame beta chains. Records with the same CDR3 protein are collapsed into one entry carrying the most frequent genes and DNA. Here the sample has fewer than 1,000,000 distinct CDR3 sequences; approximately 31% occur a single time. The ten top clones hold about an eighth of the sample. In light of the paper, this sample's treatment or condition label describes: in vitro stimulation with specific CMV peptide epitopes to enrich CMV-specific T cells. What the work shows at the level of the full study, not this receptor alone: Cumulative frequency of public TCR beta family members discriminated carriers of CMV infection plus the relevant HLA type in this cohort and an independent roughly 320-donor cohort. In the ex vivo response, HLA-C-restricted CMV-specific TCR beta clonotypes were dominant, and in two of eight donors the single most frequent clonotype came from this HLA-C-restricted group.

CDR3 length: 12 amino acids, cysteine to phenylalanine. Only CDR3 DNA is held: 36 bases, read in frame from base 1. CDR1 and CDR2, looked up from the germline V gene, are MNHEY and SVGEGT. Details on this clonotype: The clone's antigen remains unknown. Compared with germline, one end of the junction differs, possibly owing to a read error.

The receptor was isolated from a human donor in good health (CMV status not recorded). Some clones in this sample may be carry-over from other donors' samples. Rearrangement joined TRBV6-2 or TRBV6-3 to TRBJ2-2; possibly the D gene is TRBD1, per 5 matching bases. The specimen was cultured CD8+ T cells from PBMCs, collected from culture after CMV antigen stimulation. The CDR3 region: CANSSRVGELFF. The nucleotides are TGTGCCAACAGTTCCAGGGTCGGGGAGCTGTTTTTT.